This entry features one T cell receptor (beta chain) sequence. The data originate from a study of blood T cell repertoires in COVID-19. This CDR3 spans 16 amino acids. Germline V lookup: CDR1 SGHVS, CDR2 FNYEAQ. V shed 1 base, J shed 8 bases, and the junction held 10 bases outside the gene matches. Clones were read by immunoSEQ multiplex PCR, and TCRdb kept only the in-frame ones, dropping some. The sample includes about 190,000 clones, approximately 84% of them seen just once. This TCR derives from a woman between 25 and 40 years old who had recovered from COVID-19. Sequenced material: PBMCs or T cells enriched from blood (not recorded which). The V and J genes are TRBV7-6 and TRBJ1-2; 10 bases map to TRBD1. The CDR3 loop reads CASSLDPTGTGDGYTF. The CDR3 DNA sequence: TGTGCCAGCAGCTTAGACCCAACGGGGACAGGGGACGGCTACACCTTC.